Many counts were recorded for the clone carrying this T cell receptor (beta chain). Its specificity is not known. This specimen belongs to a study of molecular identifiers for immune sequencing clone quantification. Overall study findings and caveats: Spiked Jurkat TCR RNA equal to one cell could reportedly be picked out among one million naive cells. Over 99% of CMV-specific effector molecules, but under 1% of naive ones, were in clones above 20 copies.

Trimming removed 6 bases at V and 0 bases at J, with 15 bases between. CDR1 SQVTM and CDR2 ANQGSEA come from the germline V gene. The CDR3 runs 16 residues. Construction of naive CD8 libraries employed about 18,000 to 1,100,000 sorted cells together with 10%, 30% or 50% RNA. CD8+CD4-CCR7+CD45RA+ sorting gave the naive CD8 T cells. MiXCR, run by TCRdb on the PCR reads, gives a single entry per CDR3 protein. Here the sample spans under 600,000 distinct CDR3 sequences, roughly 23% being singletons. This sequence joins TRBV29-1 and TRBJ2-6; D is unclear. The sample taken for sequencing was naive CD8+ T cells from blood, with Jurkat cell RNA spiked in. The subset: FACS-sorted CD8+CD4-CCR7+CD45RA+ naive T cells. The origin of this receptor is a human donor in good health. Some libraries in this study had Jurkat cell RNA spiked in. CDR3 coding DNA: TGCAGCGTATGGGTGGCCACGTCCTCTGGGGCCAACGTCCTGACTTTC. Translated, it gives CSVWVATSSGANVLTF.